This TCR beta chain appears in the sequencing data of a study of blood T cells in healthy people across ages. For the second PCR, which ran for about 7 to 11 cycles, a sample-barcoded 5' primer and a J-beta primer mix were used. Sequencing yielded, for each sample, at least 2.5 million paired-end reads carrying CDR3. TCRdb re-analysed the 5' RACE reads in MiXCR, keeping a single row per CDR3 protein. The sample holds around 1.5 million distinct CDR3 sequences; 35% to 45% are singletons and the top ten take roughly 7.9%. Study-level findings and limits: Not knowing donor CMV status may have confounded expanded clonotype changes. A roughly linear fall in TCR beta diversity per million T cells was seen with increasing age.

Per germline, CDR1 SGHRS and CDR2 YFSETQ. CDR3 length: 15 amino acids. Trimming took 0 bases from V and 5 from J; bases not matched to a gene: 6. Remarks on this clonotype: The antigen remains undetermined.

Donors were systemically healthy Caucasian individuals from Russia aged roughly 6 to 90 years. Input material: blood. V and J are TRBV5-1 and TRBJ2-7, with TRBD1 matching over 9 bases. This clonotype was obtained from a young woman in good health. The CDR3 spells CASSLVGQGYNEQYF. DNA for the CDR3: TGCGCCAGCAGCTTGGTAGGACAGGGGTATAACGAGCAGTACTTC.